This TCR beta chain appears in the sequencing data of a study of T cell repertoires in cytomegalovirus infection. Study-level information: CMV epitopes in the study were HLA-C-restricted (recently identified) and HLA-B-restricted (well studied). Signatures in public TCR beta sequences pointed to both CMV infection and matching HLA type.

MiXCR, run by TCRdb on the reads, gives a single entry per CDR3 protein. Here the sample spans 550,000 to 850,000 distinct CDR3 sequences, 30% to 35% being singletons. Per germline, CDR1 SGHVS and CDR2 FQNEAQ. The CDR3 is 17 amino acids. J lost 5 bases, V lost 4 bases, and 10 bases had no gene match. About this clonotype: No antigen is known for it.

Study-level findings and limits: Predominance within the ex vivo response was attributable to HLA-C-restricted CMV-specific TCR beta clonotypes. Identification of carriers of CMV plus the relevant HLA was performed using cumulative public TCR beta family frequency.

The sequence derives from a human donor in good health (CMV status not recorded). Some clones in this sample may be carry-over from other donors' samples. This chain links TRBV7-8 with TRBJ2-2; 10 positions agree with TRBD2. Sequenced here: cultured PBMCs, sampled from culture after CMV antigen stimulation. CDR3 sequence reads: CASSSFAGTSATGELFF. The CDR3 bases are TGTGCCAGCAGCTCCTTTGCCGGGACTAGCGCTACCGGGGAGCTGTTTTTT.